The sequence of this T cell receptor beta chain was determined in a study of CD8+CD57+ T cells in acquired aplastic anemia. Study information: Each DNA sample taken from sorted CD4+ and CD8+ cells came to roughly 3.5 ug on average.

Template material for TCR beta VDJ and CDR3 profiling consisted of genomic DNA. TCRdb redid the calling of the reads with MiXCR, one entry per CDR3 protein. This sample has under 350,000 distinct CDR3 sequences, with approximately 56% found just once. This clonotype has ten or more counts. What it binds is not known. CDR1 and CDR2 from the germline V gene are SGHAT and FQDESV (reference sequence). The V end lost 1 base, the J end lost 0 bases, and 7 bases lay between the germline ends. The CDR3 covers 15 residues. Notes on the study in general: Between patients and controls, CD8+ Simpson's diversity did not vary significantly. Around 30 was the count of CD8+ CDR3 sequences that patients shared with controls.

The chain combines TRBV11-1 with TRBJ2-1; D not resolved. The sample was sorted CD4+, CD8+, or CD8+CD57+ T cells (not recorded which) from PBMCs. The clonotype originates from a human donor with severe aplastic anemia or a healthy control (not recorded which). The CDR3 region is CASSLGRSSYNEQFF. The DNA for the CDR3 is TGTGCCAGCAGCTTAGGACGGAGCTCCTACAATGAGCAGTTCTTC.